Listed below are T cell receptor beta chains from one sample, sequenced in a study of blood T cell repertoires in COVID-19. TCRdb's table, derived via immunoSEQ multiplex PCR, lists solely in-frame clones and lacks some. The repertoire has roughly 260,000 clones, roughly nine tenths of them found once; the top ten carry roughly 1.2%. Sequenced input: PBMCs or T cells enriched from blood (not recorded which). These TCRs come from a human donor in a cohort exposed to, infected with or recovered from COVID-19 (not recorded which). The donor label of this sample is uncertain. Both conserved end residues are part of each CDR3. A D gene is named only where the DNA matches it firmly. Rows may omit the clone size; those that give it use once, few, many or a size class.

TRBJ1-3,TRBD1,TRBV5-1,-,CASSFGDRGRLSGNTIYF,TGCGCCAGCAGCTTCGGGGACAGGGGGCGTTTGTCTGGAAACACCATATATTTT
TRBJ1-2,-,TRBV15,-,CATSRGNRRLDYGYTF,TGTGCCACCAGCAGGGGAAACAGGCGTTTGGACTATGGCTACACCTTC
TRBJ1-1,-,TRBV5-8,-,CASSLFKNTEAFF,TGTGCCAGCAGCTTATTCAAGAACACTGAAGCTTTCTTT
TRBJ1-2,TRBD1,TRBV6-5,once,CASTRTGNYGYTF,TGTGCCAGCACCCGGACAGGGAACTATGGCTACACCTTC
TRBJ2-3,TRBD1,TRBV7-9,-,CASSQGSGQGHTDTQYF,TGTGCCAGCAGCCAGGGGTCCGGACAGGGGCACACAGATACGCAGTATTTT
TRBJ2-2,-,TRBV11-2,-,CASSSLLADPGKGELFF,TGTGCCAGCAGCTCTCTTTTAGCGGACCCAGGCAAGGGGGAGCTGTTTTTT
TRBJ1-2,-,TRBV19,-,CATGGVDGYTF,TGTGCCACCGGGGGAGTGGATGGCTACACCTTC
TRBJ1-3,TRBD1,TRBV10-3,-,CAISESGQGSGNTIYF,TGTGCCATCAGTGAGTCGGGACAGGGATCTGGAAACACCATATATTTT
TRBJ1-4,-,TRBV19,once,CASSMVVNEKLFF,TGTGCCAGTAGTATGGTAGTGAACGAAAAACTGTTTTTT
TRBJ1-6,TRBD1,TRBV19,-,CAGRTGANDNSPLHF,TGTGCCGGCCGGACAGGGGCCAATGATAATTCACCCCTCCACTTT
TRBJ1-1,-,TRBV28,few,CASSLGTPGAEAFF,TGTGCCAGCAGCCTAGGGACACCCGGGGCTGAAGCTTTCTTT
TRBJ2-1,TRBD2,TRBV5-1,once,CASSLAGGAYNEQFF,TGCGCCAGCAGCTTGGCCGGGGGGGCCTACAATGAGCAGTTCTTC
TRBJ1-5,-,TRBV15,once,CATSQRRVQPQHF,TGTGCCACCAGCCAACGCAGGGTTCAGCCCCAGCATTTT
TRBJ2-5,-,TRBV7-3,-,CASSSQGRETQYF,TGTGCCAGCAGCTCGCAGGGTCGAGAGACCCAGTACTTC
TRBJ2-6,-,TRBV4-3,once,CASSPDMRGANVLTF,TGCGCCAGCAGCCCCGACATGAGAGGGGCCAACGTCCTGACTTTC
TRBJ2-3,-,TRBV4-1,-,CASSQDTTGVKDTQYF,TGCGCCAGCAGCCAAGATACGACCGGAGTTAAAGATACGCAGTATTTT
TRBJ2-3,-,TRBV27,-,CASSLVGAPDTQYF,TGTGCCAGCAGCCTCGTGGGAGCCCCAGATACGCAGTATTTT
TRBJ1-5,TRBD1,TRBV30,once,CAWSSQGDQPQHF,TGTGCCTGGAGTTCACAGGGGGATCAGCCCCAGCATTTT
TRBJ1-2,TRBD1,TRBV6-6,-,CASSQDRGQGYTF,TGTGCCAGCAGTCAAGACAGGGGGCAAGGCTACACCTTC
TRBJ1-2,TRBD1,TRBV5-1,-,CASSTLTGTNYGYTF,TGCGCCAGCAGCACCCTGACAGGGACTAACTATGGCTACACCTTC
TRBJ1-1,TRBD1,TRBV6-1,-,CASSESGGGTEAFF,TGTGCCAGCAGTGAATCAGGGGGCGGCACTGAAGCTTTCTTT
TRBJ1-1,TRBD1,TRBV2,-,CASRGTGRNTEAFF,TGTGCCAGCAGGGGGACAGGGCGGAACACTGAAGCTTTCTTT
TRBJ1-6,TRBD1,TRBV30,-,CAWSPSDRINSPLHF,TGTGCCTGGAGTCCCTCGGACAGGATAAATTCACCCCTCCACTTT
TRBJ2-3,-,TRBV24-1,once,CATSGQHTDTQYF,TGTGCCACCTCCGGACAACACACAGATACGCAGTATTTT
TRBJ1-4,TRBD1,TRBV23-1,-,CASSPVQGACEKLFF,TGCGCCAGCAGTCCAGTACAGGGGGCTTGTGAAAAACTGTTTTTT
TRBJ2-5,TRBD1,TRBV15,-,CATSRDGRSWTGGQTQYF,TGTGCCACCAGCAGAGATGGCCGGTCGTGGACAGGGGGGCAGACCCAGTACTTC
TRBJ1-3,-,TRBV4-1,-,CASSRNSGNGNTIYF,TGCGCCAGCAGCCGCAATTCAGGGAATGGAAACACCATATATTTT
TRBJ1-6,-,TRBV2,few,CASSRSPMLIANSPLHF,TGTGCCAGCAGTAGATCGCCAATGCTCATAGCCAATTCACCCCTCCACTTT
TRBJ2-7,TRBD1,TRBV30,-,CAWKQGTYEQYF,TGTGCCTGGAAACAGGGGACCTACGAGCAGTACTTC
TRBJ2-3,TRBD2,TRBV27,-,CASSALAGASPTDTQYF,TGTGCCAGCAGTGCTTTAGCGGGGGCCTCTCCCACAGATACGCAGTATTTT
TRBJ1-1,-,TRBV11-2,-,CASSLVRGNTEAFF,TGTGCCAGCAGCTTAGTTCGAGGGAACACTGAAGCTTTCTTT
TRBJ1-1,TRBD1,TRBV4-2,-,CASSQGTGGYTEAFF,TGTGCCAGCAGCCAGGGTACAGGGGGCTACACTGAAGCTTTCTTT
TRBJ2-1,TRBD2,TRBV18,-,CASSPRGLAGGHNEQFF,TGTGCCAGCTCACCCCGGGGACTAGCGGGGGGGCACAATGAGCAGTTCTTC
TRBJ2-3,-,TRBV7-3,once,CASSLYVSTDTQYF,TGTGCCAGCAGCTTATATGTTTCCACAGATACGCAGTATTTT
TRBJ2-1,TRBD2,TRBV9,once,CASSVGASGGYNEQFF,TGTGCCAGCAGCGTAGGGGCTAGCGGGGGATACAATGAGCAGTTCTTC
TRBJ1-2,-,TRBV4-3,-,CASSQEPDFNYGYTF,TGCGCCAGCAGCCAAGAGCCAGACTTTAACTATGGCTACACCTTC
TRBJ2-2,TRBD2,TRBV19,-,CASSARLAGGPRETGELFF,TGCGCCAGTAGTGCCAGACTAGCGGGGGGGCCTAGGGAAACCGGGGAGCTGTTTTTT
TRBJ1-3,-,TRBV5-5,-,CASSFGDPGNTIYF,TGTGCCAGCAGCTTCGGAGATCCCGGAAACACCATATATTTT
TRBJ1-4,-,TRBV7-2,-,CASSSLGGKLFF,TGTGCCAGCAGCTCGCTGGGGGGAAAACTGTTTTTT
TRBJ1-6,TRBD1,TRBV15,-,CATSRSGQHALLVNSPLHF,TGTGCCACCAGCAGATCGGGACAGCATGCCCTATTGGTCAATTCACCCCTCCACTTT
TRBJ1-1,TRBD1,TRBV11-1,-,CASSFPGGFDTEAFF,TGTGCCAGCAGCTTCCCAGGGGGGTTTGACACTGAAGCTTTCTTT
TRBJ2-3,TRBD2,TRBV24-1,-,CATSDRRTSGVLDTQYF,TGTGCCACCAGTGACCGCCGGACTAGCGGGGTGTTGGATACGCAGTATTTT
TRBJ1-1,-,TRBV29-1,-,CSVDRGTEAFF,TGCAGCGTTGACAGGGGCACTGAAGCTTTCTTT
TRBJ1-3,TRBD1,TRBV7-9,few,CASSASTGGSSGNTIYF,TGTGCCAGCAGCGCTTCGACAGGGGGCAGCTCTGGAAACACCATATATTTT
TRBJ2-1,TRBD2,TRBV24-1,-,CATKAAGGWNEQFF,TGTGCCACCAAGGCAGCGGGGGGGTGGAATGAGCAGTTCTTC
TRBJ1-2,TRBD1,TRBV5-4,-,CASSSLRDREEGYTF,TGTGCCAGCAGCTCCCTCCGGGACAGGGAGGAGGGCTACACCTTC
TRBJ2-7,-,TRBV9,-,CASSVEGGNEQYF,TGTGCCAGCAGCGTAGAAGGGGGAAACGAGCAGTACTTC
TRBJ1-6,-,TRBV9,-,CASSVSGSNSPLHF,TGTGCCAGCAGCGTCTCAGGGTCAAATTCACCCCTCCACTTT
TRBJ2-4,TRBD2,TRBV11-2,-,CATAGEAKNIQYF,TGTGCCACCGCGGGGGAAGCCAAAAACATTCAGTACTTC
TRBJ2-5,-,TRBV30,-,CAWRAYRVAQYF,TGTGCCTGGAGGGCTTATCGGGTCGCCCAGTACTTC
TRBJ1-6,-,TRBV10-3,-,CAITREHNSPLHF,TGTGCCATCACGAGAGAACATAATTCACCCCTCCACTTT
TRBJ2-3,TRBD1,TRBV19,-,CASTRDRATDTQYF,TGTGCCAGTACCCGGGACAGGGCCACAGATACGCAGTATTTT
TRBJ1-5,-,TRBV12-2,-,CASRLVGDRGLDQPQHF,TGTGCAAGTCGCTTAGTGGGCGACAGGGGGCTAGATCAGCCCCAGCATTTT